Listed below are T cell receptor beta chains from one sample, sequenced in a study of Ad26.COV2.S vaccination and SARS-CoV-2 variants. Profiled with immunoSEQ multiplex PCR; TCRdb holds only in-frame clones, not every one. The sample shows around 320,000 clones, 85% to 90% of them seen only once. The sequences come from peripheral blood, collected in a trial of Ad26.COV2.S vaccine versus placebo. The receptors derive from a person between 18 and 60 years old who received the Ad26.COV2.S COVID-19 vaccine or a placebo. Each CDR3 is given with its conserved first and last residue. A D gene is named only where the DNA matches it firmly. Clone size is shown for a subset of rows, as once, few, many or a class of expanded clone.

j_call cdr3_length d_call v_call clone_size cdr3_nt cdr3_aa
TRBJ2-1 12 - TRBV19 - TGTGCCAGTAGTATGCCCTACAATGAGCAGTTCTTC CASSMPYNEQFF
TRBJ2-1 16 TRBD2 TRBV11-2 - TGTGCCAGCAGCCCCGGGGGAGCGGGGGGGCCAAATGAGCAGTTCTTC CASSPGGAGGPNEQFF
TRBJ1-5 16 - TRBV6-6 - TGTGCCAGCAGTTCCCTGCCGGGGAATAGCAATCAGCCCCAGCATTTT CASSSLPGNSNQPQHF
TRBJ1-4 17 - TRBV5-6 - TGTGCCAGCAGCTTGGCGGGTTATCAGGGGTCTAATGAAAAACTGTTTTTT CASSLAGYQGSNEKLFF
TRBJ1-3 17 TRBD1 TRBV7-9 - TGTGCCAGCAGCCCTAGACAGGGCCTGGGATCTGGAAACACCATATATTTT CASSPRQGLGSGNTIYF
TRBJ2-5 13 - TRBV29-1 - TGCAGCGTGGCAGACAGTCTCCAAGAGACCCAGTACTTC CSVADSLQETQYF
TRBJ1-6 15 - TRBV6-4 few TGTGCCAGCAGCCCTTCCCCAGGGCTTAATTCACCCCTCCACTTT CASSPSPGLNSPLHF
TRBJ2-5 16 TRBD2 TRBV4-3 - TGCGCCAGCAGCCAAGTCGTTGGGACTAGTATAGAGACCCAGTACTTC CASSQVVGTSIETQYF
TRBJ2-7 13 - TRBV7-2 - TGTGCCAGCAGCTTCTCCGCAGGGTACGAGCAGTACTTC CASSFSAGYEQYF
TRBJ2-5 13 - TRBV20-1 - TGCAGTGCTAGTTCGGGGGCTGGAGAGACCCAGTACTTC CSASSGAGETQYF
TRBJ2-2 15 - TRBV11-3 - TGTGCCAGCAGCTTAGGACAGGAATCTCCCGGGGAGCTGTTTTTT CASSLGQESPGELFF
TRBJ1-5 12 - TRBV29-1 - TGCAGCGTTGTGGTGGAGGATCAGCCCCAGCATTTT CSVVVEDQPQHF
TRBJ2-5 11 - TRBV5-6 - TGTGCCAGCAGCTTGGATGAGACCCAGTACTTC CASSLDETQYF
TRBJ1-1 15 - TRBV20-1 - TGCAGTGCTAGTCGGGCAGGGACTGCGAACACTGAAGCTTTCTTT CSASRAGTANTEAFF
TRBJ1-5 15 - TRBV2 - TGTGCCAGCAGCCCCCGCGGGGCTTCCAATCAGCCCCAGCATTTT CASSPRGASNQPQHF
TRBJ2-2 16 - TRBV5-1 - TGCGCCAGCAGCTTGAAGAGGAGCCTGAACACCGGGGAGCTGTTTTTT CASSLKRSLNTGELFF
TRBJ1-5 15 - TRBV5-6 few TGTGCCAGCAGCCCCGGACGGACGACCCCTCAGCCCCAGCATTTT CASSPGRTTPQPQHF
TRBJ1-2 10 - TRBV20-1 - TGCAGCAGCAATAACTATGGCTACACCTTC CSSNNYGYTF
TRBJ1-3 16 - TRBV18 - TGTGCCAGCTCACTCTCCCGGGACACGGCTGGAAACACCATATATTTT CASSLSRDTAGNTIYF
TRBJ1-6 15 TRBD1 TRBV5-4 - TGTGCCAGCAGCTTGGCCGACAGGGCGGCTTCACCCCTCCACTTT CASSLADRAASPLHF
TRBJ1-3 12 - TRBV7-2 - TGTGCCAGCAGCTTAGTTGGAAACACCATATATTTT CASSLVGNTIYF
TRBJ1-2 15 - TRBV27 - TGTGCCAGTGGGGTGGCGGGGGTAGCTAACTATGGCTACACCTTC CASGVAGVANYGYTF
TRBJ1-2 16 TRBD1 TRBV15 - TGTGCCACCAGCAGACCTCACCCGGTCAGGGGGCATGGCTACACCTTC CATSRPHPVRGHGYTF
TRBJ1-5 14 TRBD1 TRBV6-2/TRBV6-3 - TGTGCCAGCAGCGGGACAGCACGCAATCAGCCCCAGCATTTT CASSGTARNQPQHF
TRBJ2-5 15 - TRBV5-6 - TGTGCCAGCAGCTTGATTCGACAGGACCAAGAGACCCAGTACTTC CASSLIRQDQETQYF
TRBJ1-2 12 - TRBV7-9 once TGTGCCAGCAGTTCAAGCGATTATGGCTACACCTTC CASSSSDYGYTF
TRBJ1-6 14 - TRBV7-9 few TGTGCCAGCAGCTTACGTGACAGAAACTCACCCCTCCACTTT CASSLRDRNSPLHF
TRBJ1-2 13 - TRBV19 - TGTGCCAGTAGTCGGGCGCCAAACTATGGCTACACCTTC CASSRAPNYGYTF
TRBJ1-2 14 - TRBV5-1 - TGCGCCAGCAGCTACGAGGGACCCCACTATGGCTACACCTTC CASSYEGPHYGYTF
TRBJ2-5 15 TRBD1 TRBV14 once TGTGCTGAGCTCCACCGGGACAGGGGTCAGGAGACCCAGTACTTC CAELHRDRGQETQYF
TRBJ1-6 17 TRBD1 TRBV9 once TGTGCCAGCAGCGTAGAGGACAGGGCTTGGTCTAATTCACCCCTCCACTTT CASSVEDRAWSNSPLHF
TRBJ2-2 20 TRBD2 TRBV6-2/TRBV6-3 - TGTGCCAGCAGTTTCCGGACTAGCGGGGGGGCCGCCTCGAACACCGGGGAGCTGTTTTTT CASSFRTSGGAASNTGELFF
TRBJ2-7 15 TRBD1 TRBV19 - TGTGCCAGTAGTTCTGCCGGGACAGGGGTCTACGAGCAGTACTTC CASSSAGTGVYEQYF
TRBJ2-3 16 - TRBV4-2 - TGTGCCAGCAGCCAACTGCCTAATCAGGCCACAGATACGCAGTATTTT CASSQLPNQATDTQYF
TRBJ2-2 16 - TRBV5-1 few TGCGCCAGCAGCTGGGGGGACCGGACCAACACCGGGGAGCTGTTTTTT CASSWGDRTNTGELFF
TRBJ2-1 14 TRBD2 TRBV18 - TGTGCCAGCTCACCGGATCTAGCGGGGGGGCCTCAGTTCTTC CASSPDLAGGPQFF
TRBJ1-5 14 - TRBV19 - TGTGCCAGTAGTATTTTTGGGAGCAATCAGCCCCAGCATTTT CASSIFGSNQPQHF
TRBJ1-2 15 TRBD1 TRBV7-2 - TGTGCCAGCAGCCCCAGAACAGGGGATCCAGGTGGCTACACCTTC CASSPRTGDPGGYTF
TRBJ1-2 17 TRBD1 TRBV5-4 - TGTGCCAGCAGCAACCGGGACAGGGTTTATGGGGGTTATGGCTACACCTTC CASSNRDRVYGGYGYTF
TRBJ1-1 14 - TRBV11-3 - TGTGCCAGCAGCTTCGCGGGGGGCAAGACTGAAGCTTTCTTT CASSFAGGKTEAFF
TRBJ2-2 15 TRBD2 TRBV4-3 - TGCGCCAGCAGCTGGGGAGCGGGGGGGACCGGGGAGCTGTTTTTT CASSWGAGGTGELFF
TRBJ1-2 13 TRBD1 TRBV19 - TGTGCCTCTACGTCGGGACAGGTGGATGGCTACACCTTC CASTSGQVDGYTF
TRBJ1-2 12 - TRBV15 - TGTGCCACCAGCAGAGATGGGGGCCGAGGGACCTTC CATSRDGGRGTF
TRBJ1-3 14 - TRBV10-3 - TGTGCCATCAGTGCGTCTGGGGCTGGAAACACCATATATTTT CAISASGAGNTIYF
TRBJ1-2 12 - TRBV30 - TGTGCCCGGTCCCTCGCTAACTATGGCTACACCTTC CARSLANYGYTF
TRBJ2-2 15 - TRBV5-1 - TGCGCCAGCAGCTTGAGTCGTTCCCCCGGCGGGGAGCTGTTTTTT CASSLSRSPGGELFF
TRBJ2-1 16 TRBD1 TRBV5-1 once TGCGCCAGCAGCCCGTCGACAGGGGTGGGAAACAATGAGCAGTTCTTC CASSPSTGVGNNEQFF
TRBJ1-4 12 TRBD1 TRBV2 - TGTGCCAGCGGGACAGGGAATGAAAAACTGTTTTTT CASGTGNEKLFF
TRBJ1-1 14 - TRBV7-2 few TGTGCCAGCAGCTTAGTCGGGGGGAGCACTGAAGCTTTCTTT CASSLVGGSTEAFF
TRBJ1-1 15 - TRBV7-8 - TGTGCCAGCAGGGCCCCCGGGCAGAGGAACACTGAAGCTTTCTTT CASRAPGQRNTEAFF
TRBJ1-2 11 - TRBV19 - TGTGCCAGTAGTATGTGGGATGGCTACACCTTC CASSMWDGYTF
TRBJ2-7 13 TRBD1 TRBV10-3 - TGTGCCACTTTGGGACAGGCCACCTACGAGCAGTACTTC CATLGQATYEQYF
TRBJ2-7 16 - TRBV3-1/TRBV3-2 few TGTGCCAGCAGTGGGGGGGGGCCATCGGGGCTCTACGAGCAGTACTTC CASSGGGPSGLYEQYF
TRBJ2-7 16 TRBD1 TRBV6-1 - TGTGCCAGCAGTGGCTTAACGACAGGGGAGTCCCACGAGCAGTACTTC CASSGLTTGESHEQYF
TRBJ2-5 15 TRBD2 TRBV5-1 - TGCGCCAGCACCCGGGGGGGGACAAACCAAGAGACCCAGTACTTC CASTRGGTNQETQYF
TRBJ2-5 13 - TRBV2 - TGTGCCAGCAAGCAAGCGAGAGTAGAGACCCAGTACTTC CASKQARVETQYF
TRBJ1-5 12 - TRBV12-3/TRBV12-4 - TGTGCCAGCAGTTTGCCCGGAGCGGTTGCACATTTT CASSLPGAVAHF
TRBJ2-2 14 - TRBV30 - TGTGCCTGGAGTAGGGTCAGGATCACCGGGGAGCTGTTTTTT CAWSRVRITGELFF
TRBJ2-2 15 - TRBV5-4 few TGTGCCAGCAGCTTGGGACGCCTGAACACCGGGGAGCTGTTTTTT CASSLGRLNTGELFF